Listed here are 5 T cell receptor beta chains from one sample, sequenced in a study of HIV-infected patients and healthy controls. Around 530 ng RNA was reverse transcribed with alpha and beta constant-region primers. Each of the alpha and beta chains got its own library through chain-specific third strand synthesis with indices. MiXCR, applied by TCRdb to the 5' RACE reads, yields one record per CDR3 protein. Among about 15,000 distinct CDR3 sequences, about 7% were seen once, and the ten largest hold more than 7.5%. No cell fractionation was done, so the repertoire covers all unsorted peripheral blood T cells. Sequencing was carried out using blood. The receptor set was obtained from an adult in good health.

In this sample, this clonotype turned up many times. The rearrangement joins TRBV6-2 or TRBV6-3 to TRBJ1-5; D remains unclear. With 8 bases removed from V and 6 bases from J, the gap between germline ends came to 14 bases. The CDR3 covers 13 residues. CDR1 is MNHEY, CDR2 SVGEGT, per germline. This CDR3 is CASERDASQPQHF. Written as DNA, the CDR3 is TGTGCCAGCGAGCGGGATGCGAGTCAGCCCCAGCATTTT.

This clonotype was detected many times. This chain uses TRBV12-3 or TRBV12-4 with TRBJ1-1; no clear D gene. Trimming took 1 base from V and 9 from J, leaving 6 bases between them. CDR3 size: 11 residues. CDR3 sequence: CASSLGQKAFF. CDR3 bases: TGTGCCAGCAGTTTAGGGCAGAAAGCTTTCTTT.

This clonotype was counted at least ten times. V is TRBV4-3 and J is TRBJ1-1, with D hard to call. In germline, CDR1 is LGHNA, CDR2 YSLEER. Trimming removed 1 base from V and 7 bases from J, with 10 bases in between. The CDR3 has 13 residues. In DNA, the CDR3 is TGCGCCAGCAGCCAAGGGGCGGCGGTTGAAGCTTTCTTT. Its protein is CASSQGAAVEAFF.

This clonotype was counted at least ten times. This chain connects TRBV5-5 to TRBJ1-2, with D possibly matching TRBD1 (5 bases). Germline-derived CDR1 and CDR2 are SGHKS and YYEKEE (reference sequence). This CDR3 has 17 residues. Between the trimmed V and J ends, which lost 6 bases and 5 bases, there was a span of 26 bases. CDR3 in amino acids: CASTPGEFSGVVYGYTF. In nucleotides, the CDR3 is TGTGCCAGCACCCCGGGGGAGTTTAGCGGAGTGGTTTATGGCTACACCTTC.

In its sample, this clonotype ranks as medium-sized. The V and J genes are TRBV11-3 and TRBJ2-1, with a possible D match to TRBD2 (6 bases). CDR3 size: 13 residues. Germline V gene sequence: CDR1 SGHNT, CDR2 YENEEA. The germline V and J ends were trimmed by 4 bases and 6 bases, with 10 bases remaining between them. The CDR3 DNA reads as TGTGCCAGCAGCTCCGGGACTTCCAATGAGCAGTTCTTC. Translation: CASSSGTSNEQFF.